The entry that follows covers one T cell receptor (beta chain) sequence. This entry comes from a study of cytomegalovirus exposure and HLA in healthy donors. This PCR relied on a set of 60 Vbeta primers and 13 Jbeta primers. Sequencing used immunoSEQ multiplex PCR; TCRdb keeps in-frame clones, though not all of them. The sample lists over 150,000 clones, approximately 84% seen once, with 4% to 6% in the top ten. Germline V gene data show CDR1 as SEHNR and CDR2 as FQNEAQ (reference sequence). Deletions cut 3 bases from V and 5 bases from J, with 7 bases between. This CDR3 has 12 amino acids. The sequence was obtained from a man aged 18 to 30 in good health and CMV-seronegative. This chain uses TRBV7-9 with TRBJ1-1, with D possibly TRBD1 on 6 matching bases. Source material: PBMCs. CDR3 loop: CASSFQGTEAFF. Here the CDR3 DNA reads TGTGCCAGCAGCTTCCAGGGGACTGAAGCTTTCTTT. The full variable domain, its missing parts supplied by reference TRBV7-9 and TRBJ1-1, is DTGVSQNPRHKITKRGQNVTFRCDPISEHNRLYWYRQTLGQGPEFLTYFQNEAQLEKSRLLSDRFSAERPKGSFSTLEIQRTEQGDSAMYLCASSFQGTEAFFGQGTRLTVV.